What follows describes a single T cell receptor beta chain. V was shortened by 4 bases and J by 6 bases, with 9 bases between the two germline ends. The germline CDR1 and CDR2 sequences are SGHNT and YYREEE (reference sequence). The CDR3 consists of 12 residues. The data originate from a study of CD8+ T cells in alopecia areata. Study as a whole: Tofacitinib therapy lasting 6 to 18 months was followed by 6 months off drug.

Lesional scalp punch biopsies and peripheral blood were collected from alopecia areata patients. It was cDNA, reverse transcribed from extracted RNA, that served as the sequencing template. Repertoires were generated with immunoSEQ multiplex PCR, while TCRdb's copy carries only in-frame clones and drops some. Seen here are approximately 13,000 clones, roughly 55% observed once, and the top ten hold 9.5% to 13%. The gene calls are TRBV5-4 and TRBJ2-3, with a tentative D call TRBD1 (6 bases). This receptor was obtained from a human donor with alopecia areata. Specimen: skin, collected at week 0. The CDR3 region has the DNA TGTGCCAGCAGCCAGGGGAGTGATACGCAGTATTTT. Its translation is CASSQGSDTQYF.